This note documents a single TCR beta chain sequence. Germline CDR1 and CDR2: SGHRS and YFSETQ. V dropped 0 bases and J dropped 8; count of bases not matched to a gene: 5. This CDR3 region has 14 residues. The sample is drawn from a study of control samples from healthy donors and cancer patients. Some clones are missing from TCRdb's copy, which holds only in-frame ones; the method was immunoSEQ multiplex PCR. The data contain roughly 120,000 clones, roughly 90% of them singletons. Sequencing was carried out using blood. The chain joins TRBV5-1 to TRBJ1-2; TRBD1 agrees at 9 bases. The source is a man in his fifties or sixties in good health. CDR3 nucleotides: TGCGCCAGCAGCTTGGACAGGGGGCGCGGGGGCTACACCTTC. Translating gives CASSLDRGRGGYTF.